Sequencing of this T cell receptor (beta chain) was carried out in a study of blood T cells in healthy people across ages. V gave up 6 bases and J gave up 1 base, with 12 bases separating them. CDR1 DFQATT and CDR2 SNEGSKA come from the germline V gene (reference sequence). The CDR3 sequence is 13 residues long. This clonotype was detected a few times. The authors ran a second PCR of roughly 6 to 11 cycles using a sample-barcoded 5' primer and a J-beta primer mix. Each single sample gave us at least 3 million CDR3-containing paired-end reads. A single record per CDR3 protein comes from TCRdb applying MiXCR to the 5' RACE reads. Of hundreds of thousands of distinct CDR3 sequences in the sample, roughly 50% were seen once.

The sample comprised blood. This sequence joins TRBV20-1 and TRBJ2-5; D could derive from TRBD1 or TRBD2 (5 bases each). The receptor was isolated from a man between 60 and 75 years old in good health. The CDR3 nucleotides read TGCAGTGCCAAGGGGAGTCTCCAAGAGACCCAGTACTTC. This translates into CSAKGSLQETQYF.